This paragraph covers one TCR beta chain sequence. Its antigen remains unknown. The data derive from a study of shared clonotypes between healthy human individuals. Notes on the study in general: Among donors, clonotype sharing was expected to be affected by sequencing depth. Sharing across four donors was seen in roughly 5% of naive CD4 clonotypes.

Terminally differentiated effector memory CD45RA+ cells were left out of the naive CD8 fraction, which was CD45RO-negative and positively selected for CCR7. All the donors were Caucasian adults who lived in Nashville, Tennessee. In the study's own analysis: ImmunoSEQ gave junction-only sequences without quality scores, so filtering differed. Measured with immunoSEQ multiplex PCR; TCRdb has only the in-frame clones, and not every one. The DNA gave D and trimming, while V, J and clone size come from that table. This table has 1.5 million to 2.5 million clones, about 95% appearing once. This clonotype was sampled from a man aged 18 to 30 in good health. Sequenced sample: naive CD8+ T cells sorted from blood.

CDR3 sequence: CASSLGRNTEAFF. As DNA, the CDR3 is TGTGCCAGCAGCTTGGGAAGGAACACTGAAGCTTTCTTT. This chain joins TRBV7-2 and TRBJ1-1; D not certain. Germline V gene data show CDR1 as SGHTA and CDR2 as FQGNSA. This CDR3 comprises 13 residues. Trimming cost V 3 bases and J 1 base, with 6 bases left between them.